The clone carrying this TCR beta chain was detected many times. TCRdb used MiXCR to reprocess the 5' RACE reads, holding one entry per CDR3 protein. The sample comprises some 41,000 distinct CDR3 sequences, nearly 7% of which are singletons, and 40% to 45% rests with the top ten. This sample stems from a study of spatial heterogeneity in lung cancer. The time point: sample taken at primary tumor resection. Unsorted whole RNA of tumor, nontumor lung or frozen PBMC was sequenced. The CDR3 is made up of 18 amino acids. Losses at the gene ends were 0 bases for V and 1 base for J; bases not matched to a gene: 9.

Specimen: PBMCs, collected at surgery. V and J are TRBV12-3 or TRBV12-4 and TRBJ1-5; 7 bases agree with TRBD1. The source of this sequence is a female donor with early-stage non-small cell lung cancer. CDR3 region: CASSLARGGSQSNQPQHF. For the CDR3, the DNA is TGTGCCAGCAGTTTAGCGCGAGGGGGCAGCCAAAGCAATCAGCCCCAGCATTTT.